The 14 T cell receptor beta chains listed next were all sequenced from one sample in a study of beta chain features in type 1 diabetes. Study findings and constraints: All four CD4+ subsets from Type 1 diabetes patients carried moderately but significantly shorter TCRB CDR3s.

Since all of the isolated RNA was reverse transcribed, expressed TCRB transcripts were what got sequenced. This table comes from immunoSEQ multiplex PCR, and its TCRdb copy is limited to in-frame clones, with some not included. This sample yields some 360,000 clones, of which around 9.6% are seen a single time; roughly 0.6% belongs to the top ten. Their recognized antigens are unknown. The sample consisted of central memory CD4+ T cells from blood. The source is a man aged 30-40 years with type 1 diabetes.

This clone has just a few counts. The chain is built from TRBV19 and TRBJ2-7, with TRBD1 matching over 8 bases. The CDR3 contains 15 residues. V trimming: 3 bases; J trimming: 3 bases; junction bases outside the gene matches: 7. CDR1 and CDR2 from the germline V gene are LNHDA and SQIVND (reference sequence). This CDR3 reads CASSILGQGNYEQYF. In DNA, the CDR3 is TGTGCCAGTAGTATTCTTGGACAGGGTAACTACGAGCAGTACTTC.

This clone was recorded at least ten times. The same CDR3 also results from other DNA sequences found in this sample. The rearrangement links TRBV18 to TRBJ2-3, with D unclear. Trimming left V 2 bases short and J 2 bases short, with 8 bases between. The CDR3 extends over 14 amino acids. Germline V CDR1 and CDR2: KGHSH, LQKENI. CDR3 DNA sequence: TGTGCCAGCTCACCAACAGAAAACACAGATACGCAGTATTTT. Protein sequence: CASSPTENTDTQYF.

This clone was observed a handful of times. The chain carries TRBV7-2 and TRBJ2-3; D gene ambiguous. The germline V gene encodes CDR1 SGHTA and CDR2 FQGNSA. V was shortened by 6 bases and J by 1 base, with 11 bases between the two germline ends. The length of the CDR3 is 14 residues. The CDR3 coding sequence is TGTGCCAGCAGACAAGCGCCCCGCACAGATACGCAGTATTTT. It is translated as CASRQAPRTDTQYF. The whole variable domain, filled in from reference TRBV7-2 and TRBJ2-3, reads GAGVSQSPSNKVTEKGKDVELRCDPISGHTALYWYRQSLGQGLEFLIYFQGNSAPDKSGLPSDRFSAERTGGSVSTLTIQRTQQEDSAVYLCASRQAPRTDTQYFGPGTRLTVL.

In its sample, this clone was seen many times. V gene TRBV10-3 combines with J gene TRBJ2-7, with D possibly matching TRBD2 (6 bases). The CDR3 is 13 residues long. CDR1 is ENHRY and CDR2 is SYGVKD in the germline V gene. V lost 5 bases, J lost 0 bases, and 8 bases lay in between. CDR3 region: CAISSGDSYEQYF. The DNA of the CDR3 is TGTGCCATCAGTTCGGGGGACTCCTACGAGCAGTACTTC.

This clone was seen a few times. The chain employs TRBV7-9 and TRBJ2-1, with a possible D match to TRBD1 (6 bases). Germline V CDR1 and CDR2: SEHNR, FQNEAQ (reference sequence). The CDR3 has 13 amino acids. Trimming removed 3 bases from V and 7 bases from J, with 10 bases in between. The CDR3 region has the DNA TGTGCCAGCAGCTTCAACAGGGTTAATGAGCAGTTCTTC. Its protein is CASSFNRVNEQFF.

V and J are TRBV28 and TRBJ1-3, with D possibly being TRBD1 (5 bases). The V gene's germline CDR1 is MDHEN and CDR2 SYDVKM. V was pared by 5 bases and J by 4 bases, with 15 bases between. The CDR3 consists of 15 residues. The CDR3 reads CASSPGLLRGNTIYF. In nucleotides, the CDR3 is TGTGCCAGCAGTCCGGGACTCCTGAGGGGAAACACCATATATTTT.

Only a few counts were recorded for this clone. CDR3 loop: CASSATVGRGEQYF. The CDR3 DNA follows: TGTGCCAGCAGCGCCACCGTAGGAAGGGGGGAGCAGTACTTC. This rearrangement joins TRBV9 to TRBJ2-7; D may be TRBD1 (6 bases). Germline lookup yields CDR1 SGDLS and CDR2 YYNGEE. The CDR3 spans 14 residues. V was pared by 3 bases and J by 7 bases, with 17 bases between. The variable domain in full, completed from reference TRBV9 and TRBJ2-7, reads DSGVTQTPKHLITATGQRVTLRCSPRSGDLSVYWYQQSLDQGLQFLIQYYNGEERAKGNILERFSAQQFPDLHSELNLSSLELGDSALYFCASSATVGRGEQYFGPGTRLTVT.

V is TRBV11-2 and J is TRBJ2-1; D unclear. CDR1 is SGHAT, CDR2 FQNNGV, per germline. This CDR3 region has 16 residues. Between the trimmed V and J ends, which lost 4 bases and 0 bases, there was a span of 13 bases. The CDR3 sequence is CASSSVVLSSYNEQFF. The CDR3 coding sequence is TGTGCCAGCAGCTCGGTAGTGCTTAGCTCCTACAATGAGCAGTTCTTC.

This clone was seen repeatedly, ten times or more. The chain links TRBV28 to TRBJ2-3; maybe TRBD1 (6 bases). Germline CDR1 reads MDHEN; CDR2 reads SYDVKM. V shed 2 bases and J shed 2 bases, with 8 bases lying between them. CDR3 size: 14 residues. CDR3 coding DNA: TGTGCCAGCAGTTTAGACAGGAACACAGATACGCAGTATTTT. Amino acids: CASSLDRNTDTQYF.

CDR3 DNA: TGCGCCAGCAGCCAAGAAGGCACGGGGAACACTGAAGCTTTCTTT. Translating it yields CASSQEGTGNTEAFF. This sequence joins TRBV4-3 and TRBJ1-1; the D is unclear. V gave up 0 bases and J gave up 1 base, with 9 bases separating them. The germline gives CDR1 LGHNA, CDR2 YSLEER. The CDR3 totals 15 residues.

In its sample, this clone was seen a few times. This chain links TRBV28 with TRBJ2-5; D ambiguous. Germline-derived CDR1 and CDR2 are MDHEN and SYDVKM. The CDR3 runs to 11 residues. Trimming stripped 11 bases from V and 1 base from J, with 8 bases between. In DNA form, the CDR3 reads TGTGCCGTGCATTTCCAAGAGACCCAGTACTTC. Amino acid sequence: CAVHFQETQYF. Full variable domain (outside the CDR3, taken from reference TRBV28 and TRBJ2-5): DVKVTQSSRYLVKRTGEKVFLECVQDMDHENMFWYRQDPGLGLRLIYFSYDVKMKEKGDIPEGYSVSREKKERFSLILESASTNQTSMYLCAVHFQETQYFGPGTRLLVL.

This clone has just a few counts. J is TRBJ1-1 and V is TRBV4-3, with TRBD1 identical over 7 bases. This CDR3 contains 13 residues. Trimming took 8 bases from V and 4 from J; bases not matched to a gene: 7. Germline CDR1 LGHNA, CDR2 YSLEER. DNA of the CDR3: TGCGCCAGCGGCCGGGACAGAACCACTGAAGCTTTCTTT. Its translation: CASGRDRTTEAFF.

This clone was seen a handful of times. The rearrangement uses TRBV29-1 and TRBJ2-3; D uncertain. The V end was cut by 6 bases, the J end by 5 bases, with 15 bases between. This CDR3 comprises 13 residues. The germline CDR1 and CDR2 sequences are SQVTM and ANQGSEA. The CDR3, as DNA: TGCAGCGTCTCGACCCTGGGGTTAGATACGCAGTATTTT. Its protein product is CSVSTLGLDTQYF.

The chain recombines TRBV28 with TRBJ1-1, with 9 bases identical to TRBD1. This CDR3 contains 13 residues. Trimming cost V 6 bases and J 12 bases; bases outside gene matches: 11. Germline V CDR1 and CDR2: MDHEN, SYDVKM. DNA for the CDR3: TGTGCCAGCAGCCGGGGGGGGACAGGGCAAACTTTCTTT. Translated: CASSRGGTGQTFF.